The clone carrying this TCR beta chain occurred many times. Its target is not known. These data belong to a study of T cell repertoires in cytomegalovirus infection. Study information: CMV infection together with matching HLA type was indicated by public TCR beta signatures.

TCRdb itself ran the reads through MiXCR, one entry per CDR3 protein. The repertoire consists of over 150,000 distinct CDR3 sequences, with about 21% occurring once and the leading ten covering less than 3.5%. V lost 5 bases to trimming and J lost 4 bases; unmatched junction nucleotides: 8. CDR3 length: 14 amino acids. Germline loops: CDR1 SNHLY, CDR2 FYNNEI. Whole-study results and caveats: Across the ex vivo response, the dominant clonotypes were HLA-C-restricted CMV-specific TCR beta clonotypes. The cumulative frequency of public TCR beta families distinguished individuals who carried CMV together with the relevant HLA.

The sequencing input was PBMCs. This clonotype was obtained from a human donor in good health (CMV status not recorded). Some clones in this sample may be carry-over from other donors' samples. V usage is TRBV2 and J usage is TRBJ2-7; 7 bases are a match to TRBD2. CDR3 bases: TGTGCCAGCAGTCCTGCTGCGGGAGCGTACGAGCAGTACTTC. Its translation is CASSPAAGAYEQYF.